The rows below give T cell receptor beta chains drawn from one sample of a study of shared clonotypes between healthy human individuals. The protocol was immunoSEQ multiplex PCR, while the TCRdb copy is restricted to in-frame clones and leaves out a portion. The sample lists about 1.5 million clones; under 99% were seen once. The sequenced material came from naive CD4+ T cells sorted from blood. Every receptor here comes from a man under 40 in good health. Each CDR3 is given with its conserved first and last residue. The D gene is left open where the match is weak. Where a row states a size, it is once, few, many or the class of an expanded clone; other rows omit it.

v_gene: TRBV15
abundance: NA
j_gene: TRBJ2-1
d_gene: TRBD2
CDR3aa: CATSGGTSGSTNEQFF
CDR3nt: TGTGCCACCAGCGGCGGGACTAGCGGGAGTACGAATGAGCAGTTCTTC

v_gene: TRBV6-4
abundance: NA
j_gene: TRBJ1-1
d_gene: TRBD1
CDR3aa: CASSVPTGASTEAFF
CDR3nt: TGTGCCAGCAGTGTCCCGACAGGGGCCAGCACTGAAGCTTTCTTT

v_gene: TRBV4-3
abundance: NA
j_gene: TRBJ2-6
d_gene: NA
CDR3aa: CASSPRGPRLSGANVLTF
CDR3nt: TGCGCCAGCAGCCCCCGAGGACCTCGCTTGTCTGGGGCCAACGTCCTGACTTTC

v_gene: TRBV19
abundance: once
j_gene: TRBJ1-4
d_gene: NA
CDR3aa: CASSRAVNEKLFF
CDR3nt: TGTGCCAGTAGTAGGGCCGTAAATGAAAAACTGTTTTTT

v_gene: TRBV2
abundance: NA
j_gene: TRBJ2-3
d_gene: NA
CDR3aa: CASSDKPSTDTQYF
CDR3nt: TGTGCCAGCAGCGACAAACCTAGCACAGATACGCAGTATTTT

v_gene: TRBV7-2
abundance: NA
j_gene: TRBJ2-3
d_gene: NA
CDR3aa: CASSLDGAASTDTQYF
CDR3nt: TGTGCCAGCAGCTTAGACGGGGCAGCTAGCACAGATACGCAGTATTTT

v_gene: TRBV6-5
abundance: NA
j_gene: TRBJ2-1
d_gene: NA
CDR3aa: CASSYWDEQFF
CDR3nt: TGTGCCAGCAGTTACTGGGATGAGCAGTTCTTC

v_gene: TRBV5-4
abundance: NA
j_gene: TRBJ2-5
d_gene: TRBD1
CDR3aa: CASSPTGGKETQYF
CDR3nt: TGTGCCAGCAGCCCGACAGGGGGGAAAGAGACCCAGTACTTC

v_gene: TRBV19
abundance: NA
j_gene: TRBJ2-1
d_gene: TRBD2
CDR3aa: CASSIDRDLSGRRYNEQFF
CDR3nt: TGTGCCAGTAGTATAGATCGGGATCTTAGCGGGAGGAGATACAATGAGCAGTTCTTC

v_gene: TRBV12-5
abundance: NA
j_gene: TRBJ2-5
d_gene: NA
CDR3aa: CASANSPQETQYF
CDR3nt: TGTGCTAGTGCGAACAGCCCTCAAGAGACCCAGTACTTC

v_gene: TRBV12-2
abundance: NA
j_gene: TRBJ2-1
d_gene: NA
CDR3aa: CASRPGTGGTTIIPSYNEQFF
CDR3nt: TGTGCAAGTCGCCCCGGGACAGGGGGGACTACTATCATCCCCTCCTACAATGAGCAGTTCTTC

v_gene: TRBV10-3
abundance: NA
j_gene: TRBJ1-2
d_gene: NA
CDR3aa: CAITAAAELGDGYTF
CDR3nt: TGTGCCATCACTGCGGCGGCAGAGCTGGGAGATGGCTACACCTTC

v_gene: TRBV6-5
abundance: NA
j_gene: TRBJ2-3
d_gene: NA
CDR3aa: CASSYGGKGTDTQYF
CDR3nt: TGTGCCAGCAGTTACGGCGGGAAGGGCACAGATACGCAGTATTTT

v_gene: TRBV6-1
abundance: NA
j_gene: TRBJ2-1
d_gene: NA
CDR3aa: CASGEPTRHEQFF
CDR3nt: TGTGCCAGCGGCGAGCCAACTCGACATGAGCAGTTCTTC

v_gene: TRBV5-1
abundance: NA
j_gene: TRBJ2-5
d_gene: NA
CDR3aa: CASSFFQAGETQYF
CDR3nt: TGCGCCAGCAGTTTTTTCCAGGCCGGGGAGACCCAGTACTTC

v_gene: TRBV29-1
abundance: NA
j_gene: TRBJ2-1
d_gene: NA
CDR3aa: CSARGSSYNEQFF
CDR3nt: TGCAGCGCCAGGGGAAGCTCCTACAATGAGCAGTTCTTC

v_gene: TRBV6-5
abundance: NA
j_gene: TRBJ2-3
d_gene: TRBD2
CDR3aa: CASSYGWAGGARTQYF
CDR3nt: TGTGCCAGCAGTTACGGTTGGGCGGGAGGAGCACGAACGCAGTATTTT

v_gene: TRBV6-1
abundance: NA
j_gene: TRBJ2-7
d_gene: TRBD1
CDR3aa: CASSAGQGPPHEQYF
CDR3nt: TGTGCCAGCAGTGCCGGACAGGGGCCACCACACGAGCAGTACTTC

v_gene: TRBV5-1
abundance: NA
j_gene: TRBJ1-1
d_gene: NA
CDR3aa: CASSLDGYTEAFF
CDR3nt: TGCGCCAGCAGCTTAGATGGTTACACTGAAGCTTTCTTT

v_gene: TRBV5-1
abundance: NA
j_gene: TRBJ1-4
d_gene: TRBD1
CDR3aa: CASRGTGITNEKLFF
CDR3nt: TGCGCCAGCAGAGGGACAGGGATAACTAATGAAAAACTGTTTTTT

v_gene: TRBV25-1
abundance: NA
j_gene: TRBJ2-1
d_gene: NA
CDR3aa: CASSDFYNEQFF
CDR3nt: TGTGCCAGCAGTGACTTCTACAATGAGCAGTTCTTC

v_gene: TRBV9
abundance: NA
j_gene: TRBJ1-2
d_gene: NA
CDR3aa: CASDPYGYTF
CDR3nt: TGTGCCAGCGACCCCTATGGCTACACCTTC

v_gene: TRBV7-9
abundance: NA
j_gene: TRBJ1-4
d_gene: NA
CDR3aa: CASSLLDGGKLFF
CDR3nt: TGTGCCAGCAGCTTACTCGACGGTGGAAAACTGTTTTTT

v_gene: TRBV18
abundance: NA
j_gene: TRBJ1-4
d_gene: NA
CDR3aa: CASSPAGLRLGATNEKLFF
CDR3nt: TGTGCCAGCTCACCCGCCGGGTTGAGGCTGGGGGCCACTAATGAAAAACTGTTTTTT

v_gene: TRBV5-5
abundance: NA
j_gene: TRBJ2-7
d_gene: NA
CDR3aa: CASSLSSYPGDEQYF
CDR3nt: TGTGCCAGCAGCTTGTCATCCTATCCGGGAGACGAGCAGTACTTC

v_gene: TRBV18
abundance: NA
j_gene: TRBJ1-1
d_gene: TRBD1
CDR3aa: CASSPPDRGISEAFF
CDR3nt: TGTGCCAGCTCACCACCGGACAGGGGAATCTCTGAAGCTTTCTTT

v_gene: TRBV5-4
abundance: NA
j_gene: TRBJ1-1
d_gene: TRBD1
CDR3aa: CASSSGQRTNTEAFF
CDR3nt: TGTGCCAGCAGCTCGGGACAGCGAACGAACACTGAAGCTTTCTTT

v_gene: TRBV9
abundance: NA
j_gene: TRBJ2-7
d_gene: TRBD1
CDR3aa: CASSPLQGDRVTYF
CDR3nt: TGTGCCAGCAGCCCTCTCCAGGGGGACAGGGTCACGTACTTC

v_gene: TRBV28
abundance: once
j_gene: TRBJ2-3
d_gene: NA
CDR3aa: CASSLNGLADTQYF
CDR3nt: TGTGCCAGCAGTTTAAATGGCTTAGCGGATACGCAGTATTTT

v_gene: TRBV27
abundance: once
j_gene: TRBJ2-2
d_gene: NA
CDR3aa: CASNPRYGATGELFF
CDR3nt: TGTGCCAGCAACCCACGGTATGGGGCGACCGGGGAGCTGTTTTTT

v_gene: TRBV11-3
abundance: NA
j_gene: TRBJ2-1
d_gene: TRBD1
CDR3aa: CASSQGQAQYNEQFF
CDR3nt: TGTGCCAGCAGCCAGGGACAGGCCCAGTACAATGAGCAGTTCTTC

v_gene: TRBV29-1
abundance: NA
j_gene: TRBJ1-1
d_gene: NA
CDR3aa: CSVDDGRGTEAFF
CDR3nt: TGCAGCGTTGACGACGGGAGGGGCACTGAAGCTTTCTTT

v_gene: TRBV27
abundance: NA
j_gene: TRBJ1-4
d_gene: TRBD1
CDR3aa: CASSPEQGAGEKLFF
CDR3nt: TGTGCCAGCAGTCCCGAACAGGGGGCAGGTGAAAAACTGTTTTTT

v_gene: TRBV7-4
abundance: NA
j_gene: TRBJ1-5
d_gene: TRBD1
CDR3aa: CASSPQGAIQPQHF
CDR3nt: TGTGCCAGCAGCCCCCAGGGGGCCATTCAGCCCCAGCATTTT

v_gene: TRBV20-1
abundance: NA
j_gene: TRBJ2-5
d_gene: NA
CDR3aa: CSAGSKVDQYF
CDR3nt: TGCAGTGCTGGGTCCAAGGTGGACCAGTACTTC

v_gene: TRBV28
abundance: once
j_gene: TRBJ2-1
d_gene: NA
CDR3aa: CASSKKYEQFF
CDR3nt: TGTGCCAGCAGTAAGAAGTATGAGCAGTTCTTC

v_gene: TRBV29-1
abundance: NA
j_gene: TRBJ2-6
d_gene: NA
CDR3aa: CSVGQGGAGANVLTF
CDR3nt: TGCAGCGTTGGACAGGGAGGCGCTGGGGCCAACGTCCTGACTTTC

v_gene: TRBV15
abundance: NA
j_gene: TRBJ2-7
d_gene: NA
CDR3aa: CATSRVGRGYEQYF
CDR3nt: TGTGCCACCAGCAGAGTGGGCAGGGGCTACGAGCAGTACTTC

v_gene: TRBV5-1
abundance: NA
j_gene: TRBJ2-2
d_gene: NA
CDR3aa: CASSLSHRTGELFF
CDR3nt: TGCGCCAGCAGCTTGTCCCACCGCACCGGGGAGCTGTTTTTT

v_gene: TRBV6-6
abundance: NA
j_gene: TRBJ2-3
d_gene: TRBD2
CDR3aa: CASSSTSGPPDTQYF
CDR3nt: TGTGCCAGCAGCTCGACTAGCGGGCCACCTGATACGCAGTATTTT